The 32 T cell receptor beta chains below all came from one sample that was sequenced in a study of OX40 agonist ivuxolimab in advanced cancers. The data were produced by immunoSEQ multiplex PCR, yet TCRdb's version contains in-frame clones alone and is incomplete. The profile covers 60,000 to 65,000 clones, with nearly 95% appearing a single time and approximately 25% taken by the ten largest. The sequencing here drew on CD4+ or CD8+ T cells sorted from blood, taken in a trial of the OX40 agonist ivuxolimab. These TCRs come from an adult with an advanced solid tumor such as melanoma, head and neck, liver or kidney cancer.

The CDR3 bases are TGTGCCAGCAGCCAAGAATGGGATTCGAACACCGGGGAGCTGTTTTTT. The encoded protein is CASSQEWDSNTGELFF. The chain carries TRBV4-2 and TRBJ2-2; D is unresolved. V lost 0 bases to trimming and J lost 0 bases, with 8 bases between them. CDR3 length equals 16 residues. The germline CDR1 and CDR2 sequences are LGHNA and YNFKEQ.

CDR3 sequence reads: CASSVAVLSEAFF. Here the CDR3 DNA reads TGTGCCAGCAGTGTGGCAGTTCTTAGTGAAGCTTTCTTT. The chain employs TRBV2 and TRBJ1-1, with D unclear. The CDR3 has 13 amino acids. Trimming took 4 bases from V and 7 from J, leaving 13 bases between them. Germline V gene sequence: CDR1 SNHLY, CDR2 FYNNEI.

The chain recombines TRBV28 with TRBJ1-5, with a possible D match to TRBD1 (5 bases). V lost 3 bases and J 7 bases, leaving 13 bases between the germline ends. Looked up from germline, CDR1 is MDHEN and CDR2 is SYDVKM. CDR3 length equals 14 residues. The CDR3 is CASSFEAGWQPQHF. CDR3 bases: TGTGCCAGCAGTTTTGAGGCAGGGTGGCAGCCCCAGCATTTT.

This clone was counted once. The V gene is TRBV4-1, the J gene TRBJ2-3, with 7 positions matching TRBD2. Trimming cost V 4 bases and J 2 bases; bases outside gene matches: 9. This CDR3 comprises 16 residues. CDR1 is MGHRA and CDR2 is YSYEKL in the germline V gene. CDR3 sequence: CASSPISAGITDTQYF. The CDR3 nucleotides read TGCGCCAGCAGCCCAATATCAGCGGGGATCACAGATACGCAGTATTTT.

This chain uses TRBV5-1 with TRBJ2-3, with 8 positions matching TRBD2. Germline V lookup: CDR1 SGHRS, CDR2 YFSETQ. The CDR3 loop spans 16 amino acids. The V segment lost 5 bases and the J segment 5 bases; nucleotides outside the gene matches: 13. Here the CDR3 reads CASRSGRAGDVDTQYF. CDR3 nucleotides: TGCGCCAGCAGATCCGGGAGGGCGGGAGATGTAGATACGCAGTATTTT.

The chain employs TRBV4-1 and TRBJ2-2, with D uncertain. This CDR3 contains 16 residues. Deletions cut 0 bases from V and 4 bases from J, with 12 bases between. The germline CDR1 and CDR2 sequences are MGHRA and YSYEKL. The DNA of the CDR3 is TGCGCCAGCAGCCAAGATGTCTACAGTTCCACCGGGGAGCTGTTTTTT. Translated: CASSQDVYSSTGELFF.

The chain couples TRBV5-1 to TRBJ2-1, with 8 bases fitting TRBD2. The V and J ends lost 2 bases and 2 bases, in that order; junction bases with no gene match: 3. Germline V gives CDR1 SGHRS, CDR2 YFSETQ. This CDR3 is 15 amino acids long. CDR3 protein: CASSFEGLAYNEQFF. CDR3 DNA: TGCGCCAGCAGCTTTGAGGGACTAGCCTACAATGAGCAGTTCTTC.

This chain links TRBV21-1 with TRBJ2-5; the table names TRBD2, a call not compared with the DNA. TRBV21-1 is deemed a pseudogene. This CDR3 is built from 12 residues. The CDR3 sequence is CASSPTEETQYF. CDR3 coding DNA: TGTGCCAGCAGCCCCACGGAAGAGACCCAGTACTTC.

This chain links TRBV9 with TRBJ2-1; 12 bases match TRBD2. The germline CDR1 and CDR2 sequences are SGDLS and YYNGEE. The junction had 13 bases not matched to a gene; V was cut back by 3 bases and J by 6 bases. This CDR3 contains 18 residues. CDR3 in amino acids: CASSAHPGLAGSGNEQFF. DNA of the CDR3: TGTGCCAGCAGCGCACACCCGGGACTAGCGGGTTCTGGCAATGAGCAGTTCTTC.

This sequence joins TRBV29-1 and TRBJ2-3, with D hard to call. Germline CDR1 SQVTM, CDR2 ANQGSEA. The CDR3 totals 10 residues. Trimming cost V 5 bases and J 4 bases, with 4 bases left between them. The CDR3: CSVLADTQYF. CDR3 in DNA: TGCAGCGTTTTGGCAGATACGCAGTATTTT.

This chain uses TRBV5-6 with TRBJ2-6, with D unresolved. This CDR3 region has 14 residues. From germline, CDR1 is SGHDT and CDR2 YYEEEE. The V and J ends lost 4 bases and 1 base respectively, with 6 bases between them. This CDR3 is CASSPSSGANVLTF. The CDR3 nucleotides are TGTGCCAGCAGCCCCTCATCTGGGGCCAACGTCCTGACTTTC.

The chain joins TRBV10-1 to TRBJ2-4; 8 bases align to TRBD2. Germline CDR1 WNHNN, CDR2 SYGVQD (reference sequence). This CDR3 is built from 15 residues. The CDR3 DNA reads TGCGCGAACCTGCTGGCGGGAGGCCCCAAAAACATTCAGTACTTC. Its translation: CANLLAGGPKNIQYF.

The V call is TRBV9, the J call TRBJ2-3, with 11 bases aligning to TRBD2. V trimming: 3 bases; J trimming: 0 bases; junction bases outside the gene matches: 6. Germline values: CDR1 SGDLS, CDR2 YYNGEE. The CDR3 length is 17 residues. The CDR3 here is CASSAEGTSGSTDTQYF. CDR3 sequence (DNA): TGTGCCAGCAGCGCTGAGGGGACTAGCGGAAGCACAGATACGCAGTATTTT.

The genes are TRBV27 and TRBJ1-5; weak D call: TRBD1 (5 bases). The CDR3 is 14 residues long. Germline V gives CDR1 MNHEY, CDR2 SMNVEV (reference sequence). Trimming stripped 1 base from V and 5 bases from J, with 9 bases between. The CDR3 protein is CASSLFRQHQPQHF. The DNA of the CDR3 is TGTGCCAGCAGTTTATTTCGACAGCATCAGCCCCAGCATTTT.

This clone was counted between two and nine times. The CDR3 nucleotides read TGTGCCAGCAGCCCTAACGGGGGGGCATGGACTGAAGCTTTCTTT. It specifies CASSPNGGAWTEAFF. The chain combines TRBV4-2 with TRBJ1-1; D might be TRBD1 (6 bases). V dropped 4 bases and J dropped 5 bases, with 17 bases sitting between them. CDR3 length: 15 residues. The germline gives CDR1 LGHNA, CDR2 YNFKEQ.

The CDR3 is CASSYTDRGRQETQYF. CDR3 coding DNA: TGTGCCAGCAGCTATACGGACAGGGGGCGGCAAGAGACCCAGTACTTC. J is TRBJ2-5 and V is TRBV11-2, with 11 nucleotides matching TRBD1. Germline V gene data show CDR1 as SGHAT and CDR2 as FQNNGV. CDR3 length: 16 residues. V lost 4 bases and J lost 2; bases outside the gene matches: 6.

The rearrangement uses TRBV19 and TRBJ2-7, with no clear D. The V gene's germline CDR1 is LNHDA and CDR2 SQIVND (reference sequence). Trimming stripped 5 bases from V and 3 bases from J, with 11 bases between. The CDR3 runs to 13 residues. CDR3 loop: CASSPRTGYEQYF. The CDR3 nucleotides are TGTGCCAGTAGTCCCCGAACTGGCTACGAGCAGTACTTC.

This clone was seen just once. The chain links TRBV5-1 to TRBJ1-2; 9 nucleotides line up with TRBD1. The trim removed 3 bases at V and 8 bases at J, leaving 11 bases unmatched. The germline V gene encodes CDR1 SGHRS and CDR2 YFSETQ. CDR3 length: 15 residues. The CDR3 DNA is TGCGCCAGCAGCTCTGCCGGGACAGGGATTGAAGGCTACACCTTC. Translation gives CASSSAGTGIEGYTF.

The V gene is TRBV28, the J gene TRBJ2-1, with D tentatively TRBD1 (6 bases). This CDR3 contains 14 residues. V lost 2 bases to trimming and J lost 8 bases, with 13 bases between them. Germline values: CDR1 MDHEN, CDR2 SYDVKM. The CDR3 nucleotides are TGTGCCAGCAGTTTAATTATCAGGGGCGATGAGCAGTTCTTC. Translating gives CASSLIIRGDEQFF.

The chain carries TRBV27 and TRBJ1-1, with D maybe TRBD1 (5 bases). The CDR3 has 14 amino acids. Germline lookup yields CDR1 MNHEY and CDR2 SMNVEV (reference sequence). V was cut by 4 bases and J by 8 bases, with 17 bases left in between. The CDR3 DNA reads TGTGCCAGCAGTTATACTGGGGGACGCGCAGAAGCTTTCTTT. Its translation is CASSYTGGRAEAFF.

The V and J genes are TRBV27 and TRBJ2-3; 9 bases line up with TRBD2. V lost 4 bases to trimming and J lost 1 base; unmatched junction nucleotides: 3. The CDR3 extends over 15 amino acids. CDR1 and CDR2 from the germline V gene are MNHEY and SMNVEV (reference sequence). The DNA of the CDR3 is TGTGCCAGCAGTTCGACTAGCGGAGGCACAGATACGCAGTATTTT. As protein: CASSSTSGGTDTQYF.

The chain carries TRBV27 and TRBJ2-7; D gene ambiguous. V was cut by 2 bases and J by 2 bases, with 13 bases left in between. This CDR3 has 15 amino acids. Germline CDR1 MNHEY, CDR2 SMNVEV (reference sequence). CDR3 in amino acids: CASSLVGHPAYEQYF. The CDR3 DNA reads TGTGCCAGCAGTTTAGTCGGCCACCCAGCCTACGAGCAGTACTTC.

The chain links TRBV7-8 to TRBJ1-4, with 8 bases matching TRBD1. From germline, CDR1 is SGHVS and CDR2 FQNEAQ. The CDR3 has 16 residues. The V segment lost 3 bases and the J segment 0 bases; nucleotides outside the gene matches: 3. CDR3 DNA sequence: TGTGCCAGCAGCTTTACAGGGGGGGCAACTAATGAAAAACTGTTTTTT. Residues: CASSFTGGATNEKLFF. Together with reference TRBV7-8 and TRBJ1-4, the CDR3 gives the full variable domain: GAGVSQSPRYKVAKRGQDVALRCDPISGHVSLFWYQQALGQGPEFLTYFQNEAQLDKSGLPSDRFFAERPEGSVSTLKIQRTQQEDSAVYLCASSFTGGATNEKLFFGSGTQLSVL.

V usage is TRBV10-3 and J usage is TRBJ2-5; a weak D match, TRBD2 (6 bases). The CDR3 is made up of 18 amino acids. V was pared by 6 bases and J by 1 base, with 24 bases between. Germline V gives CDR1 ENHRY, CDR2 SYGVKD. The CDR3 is CAIRALFQTRSSQETQYF. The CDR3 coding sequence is TGTGCCATCAGAGCGTTGTTCCAGACTAGATCCAGCCAAGAGACCCAGTACTTC.

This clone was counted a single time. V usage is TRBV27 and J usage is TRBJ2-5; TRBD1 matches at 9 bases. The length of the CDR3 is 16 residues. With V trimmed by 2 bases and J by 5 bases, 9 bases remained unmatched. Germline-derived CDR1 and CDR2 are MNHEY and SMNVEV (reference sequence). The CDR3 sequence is CASSLALTGGTETQYF. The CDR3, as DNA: TGTGCCAGCAGTTTAGCTCTGACAGGGGGTACGGAGACCCAGTACTTC.

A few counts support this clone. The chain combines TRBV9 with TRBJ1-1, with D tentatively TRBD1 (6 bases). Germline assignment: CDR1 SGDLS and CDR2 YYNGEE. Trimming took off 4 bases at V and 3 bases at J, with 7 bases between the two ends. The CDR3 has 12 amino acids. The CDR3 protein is CASSPGDTEAFF. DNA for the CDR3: TGTGCCAGCAGCCCAGGGGACACTGAAGCTTTCTTT.

In DNA, the CDR3 is TGTGCCAGCAGTCTCCACCGGAGGTTGTACACTGAAGCTTTCTTT. Translated: CASSLHRRLYTEAFF. The rearrangement links TRBV28 to TRBJ1-1; D remains unclear. The CDR3 consists of 15 residues. Looked up from germline, CDR1 is MDHEN and CDR2 is SYDVKM. Trimming pared 5 bases from V and 3 bases from J, leaving 16 bases between.

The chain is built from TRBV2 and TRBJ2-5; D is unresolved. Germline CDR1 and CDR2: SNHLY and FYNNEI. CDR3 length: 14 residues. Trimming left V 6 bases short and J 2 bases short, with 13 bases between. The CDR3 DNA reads TGTGCCAGCAGGTCCCCAGGCCTACAAGAGACCCAGTACTTC. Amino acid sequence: CASRSPGLQETQYF.

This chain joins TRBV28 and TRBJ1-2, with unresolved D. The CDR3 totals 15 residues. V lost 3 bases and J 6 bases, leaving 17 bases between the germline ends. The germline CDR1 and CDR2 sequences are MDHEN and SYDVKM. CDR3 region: CASSFPGARSHGYTF. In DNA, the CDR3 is TGTGCCAGCAGTTTCCCGGGCGCCCGGTCCCATGGCTACACCTTC.

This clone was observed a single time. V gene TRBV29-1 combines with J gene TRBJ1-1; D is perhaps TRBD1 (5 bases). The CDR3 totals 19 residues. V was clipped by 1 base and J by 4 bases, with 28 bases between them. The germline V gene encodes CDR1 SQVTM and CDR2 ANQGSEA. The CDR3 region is CSVEADLLGRVERGTEAFF. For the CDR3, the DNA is TGCAGCGTTGAAGCGGACCTTTTAGGCAGGGTCGAAAGGGGCACTGAAGCTTTCTTT.

This CDR3 is CASSDGIYYEQYF. The CDR3 DNA reads TGTGCCAGCAGTGACGGGATCTACTACGAGCAGTACTTC. J is TRBJ2-7 and V is TRBV2; D might be TRBD2 (5 bases). V was pared by 3 bases and J by 3 bases, with 9 bases between. CDR1 SNHLY and CDR2 FYNNEI come from the germline V gene. The CDR3 has 13 residues.

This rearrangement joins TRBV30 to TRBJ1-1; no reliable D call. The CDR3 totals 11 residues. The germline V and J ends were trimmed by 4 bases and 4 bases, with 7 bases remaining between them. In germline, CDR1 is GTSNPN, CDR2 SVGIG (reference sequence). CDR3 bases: TGTGCCTGGAATGAGGGCACTGAAGCTTTCTTT. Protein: CAWNEGTEAFF.